This T cell receptor (beta chain) was captured by sequencing in a study of human T cells and chemical hapten exposure. At the level of the study: The study patch tested 0.01% DPC on the upper back and read results at 6 days.

From germline, CDR1 is SGHRS and CDR2 YFSETQ. Trimming took off 7 bases at V and 3 bases at J, with 16 bases between the two ends. The CDR3 has 14 amino acids. As to this clonotype: Its antigen is as yet unknown.

TCRdb redid the calling of the RACE reads with MiXCR, one entry per CDR3 protein. Here the sample spans around 150,000 distinct CDR3 sequences, roughly a quarter being singletons. Study-wide results and caveats: Significantly more large CDR3 similarity clusters were formed by expanded TCRs than by controls.

The time point is: patch test 3, about 24 weeks after DPC sensitization. Described treatment: therapeutic diphenylcyclopropenone sensitization with weekly scalp DPC. The chain couples TRBV5-1 to TRBJ1-1; TRBD1 might be the D (6 bases). The material was whole blood, obtained in connection with sensitization to the hapten diphenylcyclopropenone (DPC). The receptor was derived from a young woman with alopecia areata. Some clones in this sample may be carry-over from other donors' samples. CDR3 DNA: TGCGCCAGCGGTTCAACAGGGTTGGACACTGAAGCTTTCTTT. Protein product: CASGSTGLDTEAFF.